One and the same sample provided the 15 T cell receptor beta chains below, sequenced in a study of T-cell memory formation after mild COVID-19. TCRdb reanalysed the 5' RACE reads using MiXCR and keeps one entry per CDR3 protein. The data contain hundreds of thousands of distinct CDR3 sequences, roughly 15% of them singletons. The sequencing sample was made of PBMCs or a T cell subset sorted from them (not recorded which). Receptors originate from a man aged 18-30 years who had mild COVID-19 (a few samples of this study predate the infection). Cell type and time point are not known.

This clonotype was observed a handful of times. The chain uses TRBV3-1 and TRBJ2-7; 7 bases map to TRBD1. CDR3 size: 14 residues. CDR1 is LGHDT, CDR2 YNNKEL, per germline (reference sequence). The trim removed 4 bases at V and 4 bases at J, leaving 7 bases unmatched. The CDR3 coding sequence is TGTGCCAGCAGCCCTTGGGACAGCGAATACGAGCAGTACTTC. Translated, it gives CASSPWDSEYEQYF.

The rearrangement uses TRBV2 and TRBJ2-1; D is tentatively TRBD1 or TRBD2 (6 bases each). V shed 2 bases and J shed 6 bases, with 14 bases lying between them. In germline, CDR1 is SNHLY, CDR2 FYNNEI. This CDR3 region has 15 residues. CDR3 bases: TGTGCCAGCAGTGAAACAGGGAGGACTATCAATGAGCAGTTCTTC. The encoded protein is CASSETGRTINEQFF.

CDR3 region: CASSHSDRSQYF. The DNA for the CDR3 is TGCGCCAGCAGCCACAGTGACAGATCGCAGTATTTT. The chain is built from TRBV5-1 and TRBJ2-3; a weak D match, TRBD1 (5 bases). Germline CDR1 SGHRS, CDR2 YFSETQ. V was trimmed by 4 bases and J by 10 bases, leaving 13 bases between them. The CDR3 sequence is 12 residues long. Based on the CDR3 plus reference TRBV5-1 and TRBJ2-3, the full variable domain is KAGVTQTPRYLIKTRGQQVTLSCSPISGHRSVSWYQQTPGQGLQFLFEYFSETQRNKGNFPGRFSGRQFSNSRSEMNVSTLELGDSALYLCASSHSDRSQYFGPGTRLTVL.

This chain connects TRBV7-2 to TRBJ2-3, with 7 bases fitting TRBD2. The germline gives CDR1 SGHTA, CDR2 FQGNSA. The trim removed 1 base at V and 6 bases at J, leaving 13 bases unmatched. This CDR3 spans 17 amino acids. This CDR3 is CASSLVLAGVKGDTQYF. The DNA for the CDR3 is TGTGCCAGCAGCTTAGTACTTGCGGGGGTTAAAGGTGATACGCAGTATTTT.

As concerns this clonotype: The germline gene is not matched at one end of the junction; a read error may be the cause. The chain links TRBV9 to TRBJ2-5, with 8 bases that match TRBD2. Germline CDR1 is SGDLS and CDR2 is YYNGEE. The CDR3 runs to 16 residues. CDR3 loop: CAISVSGSGGQETQYF. Here the CDR3 DNA reads TGTGCCATCAGCGTATCGGGAAGCGGGGGCCAAGAGACCCAGTACTTC.

This clonotype was detected only a few times. The chain joins TRBV20-1 to TRBJ1-1; D remains unclear. With 0 bases removed from V and 13 bases from J, the gap between germline ends came to 3 bases. The CDR3 has 8 residues. Germline-derived CDR1 and CDR2 are DFQATT and SNEGSKA (reference sequence). This CDR3 is CSARDNFF. CDR3 in DNA: TGCAGTGCTAGAGATAATTTCTTT.

V gene TRBV7-9 combines with J gene TRBJ2-7; no definite D call. Looked up from germline, CDR1 is SEHNR and CDR2 is FQNEAQ (reference sequence). V lost 5 bases and J lost 7, with 21 bases in between. This CDR3 contains 15 residues. This CDR3 is CASSPRSAASTEQYV. DNA for the CDR3: TGTGCCAGCAGCCCTAGGTCGGCAGCCTCGACTGAGCAGTACGTC.

The chain couples TRBV20-1 to TRBJ2-7; D ambiguous. The CDR3 sequence is 12 residues long. Trimming stripped 1 base from V and 1 base from J, with 5 bases between. Germline V gene lookup returns CDR1 DFQATT and CDR2 SNEGSKA (reference sequence). This chain's CDR3 is CSARGSSYEQYV. The CDR3 DNA reads TGCAGTGCTAGAGGGTCTTCCTACGAGCAGTACGTC.

This clonotype has at least ten counts. V gene TRBV5-1 combines with J gene TRBJ2-1; TRBD2 might be the D (6 bases). This CDR3 has 15 residues. The V gene's germline CDR1 is SGHRS and CDR2 YFSETQ. The V gene lost 0 bases and the J gene lost 2 bases, with 9 bases spanning the gap. CDR3: CASSLGGAAYNEQFF. CDR3 in DNA: TGCGCCAGCAGCTTGGGCGGGGCAGCCTACAATGAGCAGTTCTTC.

The gene calls are TRBV6-2 or TRBV6-3 and TRBJ2-3; TRBD2 agrees at 14 bases. Per the germline V gene, CDR1 is MNHEY and CDR2 is SVGEGT. The V segment lost 0 bases and the J segment 4 bases; nucleotides outside the gene matches: 0. CDR3 size: 16 residues. Written as DNA, the CDR3 is TGTGCCAGCAGTTACTCGACTAGCGGGGGGGCAGATACGCAGTATTTT. Encoded protein: CASSYSTSGGADTQYF.

This clonotype was picked up a small number of times. The chain joins TRBV12-3 or TRBV12-4 to TRBJ2-2; tentatively, D is TRBD1 (6 bases). V was trimmed by 4 bases and J by 5 bases, leaving 8 bases between them. The CDR3 has 13 amino acids. The CDR3 is CASSYRETGELFF. The DNA of the CDR3 is TGTGCCAGCAGTTACAGGGAAACCGGGGAGCTGTTTTTT.

The chain recombines TRBV7-2 with TRBJ1-5; 7 nucleotides align to TRBD1. The CDR3 loop spans 18 amino acids. V dropped 1 base and J dropped 0; count of bases not matched to a gene: 9. Germline assignment: CDR1 SGHTA and CDR2 FQGNSA. CDR3 in DNA: TGTGCCAGCAGCTTAGTCGGAGGGGGCGAGGATAGCAATCAGCCCCAGCATTTT. The encoded protein is CASSLVGGGEDSNQPQHF. Using reference TRBV7-2 and TRBJ1-5 for the parts outside the CDR3, the full variable domain is GAGVSQSPSNKVTEKGKDVELRCDPISGHTALYWYRQSLGQGLEFLIYFQGNSAPDKSGLPSDRFSAERTGGSVSTLTIQRTQQEDSAVYLCASSLVGGGEDSNQPQHFGDGTRLSIL.

There are a few counts of this clonotype. The chain has TRBV7-2 and TRBJ2-1; D is unclear. From germline, CDR1 is SGHTA and CDR2 FQGNSA. CDR3 length equals 12 residues. The V gene lost 5 bases and the J gene lost 6 bases, with 8 bases spanning the gap. The CDR3 DNA reads as TGTGCCAGCAGCACCACACGCAATGAGCAGTTCTTC. Translation: CASSTTRNEQFF.

V usage is TRBV29-1 and J usage is TRBJ2-3; 8 bases are a match to TRBD1. The V gene's germline CDR1 is SQVTM and CDR2 ANQGSEA. Trimming took 1 base from V and 0 from J; bases not matched to a gene: 3. The CDR3 is 15 residues long. CDR3 bases: TGCAGCGTTGAAGCCTGGGACAGGAGCACAGATACGCAGTATTTT. It encodes CSVEAWDRSTDTQYF.

Only a few counts were recorded for this clonotype. The V gene is TRBV5-1, the J gene TRBJ2-2; D tentatively reads TRBD1 or TRBD2 (5 bases each). This CDR3 is built from 13 residues. Germline lookup yields CDR1 SGHRS and CDR2 YFSETQ. Trimming shortened V by 7 bases and J by 4 bases, and 11 bases separated the two germline ends. CDR3 amino acids: CASRDRLTGELFF. The CDR3 nucleotides are TGCGCCAGCCGGGACCGACTCACCGGGGAGCTGTTTTTT.